A single sample is the source of the 28 T cell receptor beta chains below, sequenced in a study of cytotoxic CD8 clonotypes in ibrutinib-treated CLL. TCRdb's table, derived via immunoSEQ multiplex PCR, lists solely in-frame clones and lacks some. Here the sample spans roughly 130,000 clones, approximately 90% being singletons. This material consisted of PBMCs, taken after 12 months of ibrutinib treatment. All receptors come from a human donor with chronic lymphocytic leukemia.

J is TRBJ2-7 and V is TRBV2; D possibly matches TRBD1 or TRBD2 (6 bases each). CDR3 length equals 12 residues. The V and J ends lost 6 bases and 3 bases respectively, with 9 bases between them. Germline CDR1 and CDR2: SNHLY and FYNNEI. The chain's CDR3 is CASREGVYEQYF. The CDR3, as DNA: TGTGCCAGCAGGGAGGGGGTCTACGAGCAGTACTTC.

This rearrangement joins TRBV19 to TRBJ1-2; weak D call: TRBD1 (5 bases). The CDR3 spans 15 residues. CDR1 is LNHDA, CDR2 SQIVND, per germline (reference sequence). V lost 3 bases and J 5 bases, leaving 16 bases between the germline ends. The CDR3: CASSMLAGRGYGYTF. The CDR3 DNA sequence: TGTGCCAGTAGTATGTTAGCGGGGCGCGGATATGGCTACACCTTC. Using reference TRBV19 and TRBJ1-2 for the parts outside the CDR3, the full variable domain is DGGITQSPKYLFRKEGQNVTLSCEQNLNHDAMYWYRQDPGQGLRLIYYSQIVNDFQKGDIAEGYSVSREKKESFPLTVTSAQKNPTAFYLCASSMLAGRGYGYTFGSGTRLTVV.

The chain is built from TRBV19 and TRBJ2-5; possible D gene TRBD1, 6 bases. CDR1 is LNHDA, CDR2 SQIVND, per germline (reference sequence). V dropped 6 bases and J dropped 4 bases, with 18 bases sitting between them. CDR3 length: 15 residues. CDR3 residues: CASSQSTGIAETQYF. In nucleotides, the CDR3 is TGTGCCAGTAGCCAAAGTACAGGGATCGCAGAGACCCAGTACTTC. Variable domain in full (rest from reference TRBV19 and TRBJ2-5): DGGITQSPKYLFRKEGQNVTLSCEQNLNHDAMYWYRQDPGQGLRLIYYSQIVNDFQKGDIAEGYSVSREKKESFPLTVTSAQKNPTAFYLCASSQSTGIAETQYFGPGTRLLVL.

CDR3: CSVRTGGGSEQYF. CDR3 in DNA: TGCAGCGTTAGGACAGGGGGGGGCTCCGAGCAGTACTTC. This chain joins TRBV29-1 and TRBJ2-7; 10 bases agree with TRBD1. CDR1 is SQVTM and CDR2 is ANQGSEA in the germline V gene. The CDR3 is 13 residues long. V was pared by 5 bases and J by 6 bases, with 7 bases of the junction left unmatched.

Note on this clone: At the DNA level, this CDR3 is encoded by other sequences in the same sample as well. The rearrangement uses TRBV15 and TRBJ2-7; possibly TRBD1 for D (5 bases). The CDR3 has 14 residues. The V and J ends lost 0 bases and 3 bases respectively, with 9 bases between them. Germline loops: CDR1 LNHNV, CDR2 YYDKDF (reference sequence). The CDR3 DNA follows: TGTGCCACCAGCAGAGATAGGGGCGTCTACGAGCAGTACTTC. Translating gives CATSRDRGVYEQYF.

This chain links TRBV18 with TRBJ1-2; D is possibly TRBD1 (6 bases). Trimming removed 6 bases from V and 9 bases from J, with 14 bases in between. Germline V gene data show CDR1 as KGHSH and CDR2 as LQKENI. The CDR3 contains 12 residues. Here the CDR3 reads CASSWDNPSYTF. The CDR3 DNA sequence: TGTGCCAGCTCGTGGGACAATCCGAGCTACACCTTC.

The chain is built from TRBV7-9 and TRBJ2-1; no reliable D call. Germline lookup yields CDR1 SEHNR and CDR2 FQNEAQ (reference sequence). This CDR3 is 14 amino acids long. The V gene lost 2 bases and the J gene lost 8 bases, with 13 bases spanning the gap. Here the CDR3 reads CASSLTYNADEQFF. In nucleotides, the CDR3 is TGTGCCAGCAGCTTAACCTACAACGCCGATGAGCAGTTCTTC.

The chain is built from TRBV10-1 and TRBJ2-3; the D gene is possibly TRBD2 (5 bases). This CDR3 is built from 17 residues. With 0 bases removed from V and 6 bases from J, the gap between germline ends came to 19 bases. Germline V lookup: CDR1 WNHNN, CDR2 SYGVQD (reference sequence). The CDR3 is CASSESVSDPLADTQYF. The CDR3 DNA sequence: TGCGCCAGCAGTGAGTCGGTAAGCGACCCCTTAGCGGATACGCAGTATTTT.

This sequence joins TRBV6-5 and TRBJ2-7; D is undetermined. Germline lookup yields CDR1 MNHEY and CDR2 SVGAGI. The V end was cut by 0 bases, the J end by 6 bases, with 9 bases between. This CDR3 region has 13 residues. CDR3 in amino acids: CASSYSSYGEQYF. The CDR3 DNA is TGTGCCAGCAGTTACTCGAGTTACGGCGAGCAGTACTTC.

The chain combines TRBV4-2 with TRBJ2-1; possibly TRBD2 for D (5 bases). Trimming stripped 3 bases from V and 9 bases from J, with 12 bases between. The CDR3 has 13 amino acids. Germline V CDR1 and CDR2: LGHNA, YNFKEQ. The CDR3: CASSQRVAPEQFF. CDR3 bases: TGTGCCAGCAGCCAGAGGGTAGCGCCTGAGCAGTTCTTC.

This clone was observed once. The chain recombines TRBV5-1 with TRBJ2-1; no clear D gene. CDR1 and CDR2 (germline): SGHRS, YFSETQ. There are 16 residues in the CDR3. V lost 2 bases to trimming and J lost 0 bases, with 12 bases between them. The CDR3 nucleotides read TGCGCCAGCAGCTTTCCTTCTGAAATCTCCTACAATGAGCAGTTCTTC. Amino acid sequence: CASSFPSEISYNEQFF.

This clone was detected a few times. This CDR3 reads CASSPSINYGYTF. In DNA form, the CDR3 reads TGCGCCAGCAGCCCATCGATTAACTATGGCTACACCTTC. V gene TRBV5-1 combines with J gene TRBJ1-2; D is uncertain. CDR3 length equals 13 residues. V was pared by 4 bases and J by 1 base, with 8 bases between. Germline lookup yields CDR1 SGHRS and CDR2 YFSETQ.

This sequence joins TRBV4-3 and TRBJ2-7; 11 bases are a match to TRBD1. The CDR3 contains 15 residues. After removal of 1 base from V and 2 bases from J, the junction contained 1 base not matched to a gene. Germline loops: CDR1 LGHNA, CDR2 YSLEER. The CDR3 DNA sequence: TGCGCCAGCAGCCAAGGGGACAGGGGGACCTACGAGCAGTACTTC. Its protein product is CASSQGDRGTYEQYF.

The J gene is TRBJ1-4, the V gene TRBV10-3; D unclear. Trimming removed 5 bases from V and 0 bases from J, with 7 bases in between. The germline V gene has CDR1 ENHRY and CDR2 SYGVKD. This CDR3 is 14 amino acids long. In DNA form, the CDR3 reads TGTGCCATCAGTTCGGCGTCAACTAATGAAAAACTGTTTTTT. It codes for CAISSASTNEKLFF.

The chain carries TRBV2 and TRBJ2-5; 9 bases are a match to TRBD1. J was trimmed by 5 bases and V by 6 bases; bases with no gene match: 13. This CDR3 has 16 amino acids. Germline CDR1 reads SNHLY; CDR2 reads FYNNEI. CDR3 region: CASSGLGDRVDETQYF. The CDR3 DNA follows: TGTGCCAGCAGCGGGCTTGGGGACAGGGTTGACGAGACCCAGTACTTC.

J is TRBJ1-1 and V is TRBV27; D is possibly TRBD1 (6 bases). CDR1 is MNHEY and CDR2 is SMNVEV in the germline V gene (reference sequence). The CDR3 contains 12 residues. The V gene lost 3 bases and the J gene lost 8 bases, with 10 bases spanning the gap. CDR3 in amino acids: CASSFQGREAFF. The CDR3 nucleotides are TGTGCCAGCAGTTTTCAGGGGAGGGAAGCTTTCTTT.

This chain links TRBV27 with TRBJ1-1; 8 bases align to TRBD1. Unmatched junction bases numbered 12, after V lost 1 base and J lost 8 bases. The CDR3 covers 16 residues. In germline, CDR1 is MNHEY, CDR2 SMNVEV (reference sequence). The CDR3 region has the DNA TGTGCCAGCAGTTTATATTCGGGGACAGGAGGTATCGAAGCTTTCTTT. Encoded protein: CASSLYSGTGGIEAFF.

This clone was detected only a few times. This chain uses TRBV5-1 with TRBJ2-2, with D hard to call. The CDR3 extends over 14 amino acids. Trimming pared 0 bases from V and 5 bases from J, leaving 8 bases between. Germline V gene data show CDR1 as SGHRS and CDR2 as YFSETQ. The CDR3 nucleotides are TGCGCCAGCAGCTTGGCCCCCGGGACCGGGGAGCTGTTTTTT. Its translation: CASSLAPGTGELFF.

The chain uses TRBV28 and TRBJ1-2; D is perhaps TRBD1 (6 bases). This CDR3 has 14 amino acids. Germline CDR1 MDHEN, CDR2 SYDVKM. Trimming pared 5 bases from V and 4 bases from J, leaving 14 bases between. The DNA of the CDR3 is TGTGCCAGCAGTCCGCCGACAGGACCCTATGGCTACACCTTC. Encoded protein: CASSPPTGPYGYTF.

This rearrangement joins TRBV19 to TRBJ2-6; D not resolved. V gave up 3 bases and J gave up 2 bases, with 8 bases separating them. Germline V gene data show CDR1 as LNHDA and CDR2 as SQIVND (reference sequence). This CDR3 is built from 15 residues. CDR3 sequence: CASSIMNTGANVLTF. DNA of the CDR3: TGTGCCAGTAGTATTATGAACACTGGGGCCAACGTCCTGACTTTC.

The rearrangement links TRBV5-1 to TRBJ2-3, with a tentative D call TRBD2 (6 bases). Trimming removed 0 bases at V and 4 bases at J, with 12 bases between. The CDR3 consists of 15 residues. The germline V gene encodes CDR1 SGHRS and CDR2 YFSETQ. The DNA for the CDR3 is TGCGCCAGCAGCTTGGAGGCTAGCGTCCCAGATACGCAGTATTTT. Translation gives CASSLEASVPDTQYF. The variable domain in full, with the rest retrieved from reference TRBV5-1 and TRBJ2-3, is KAGVTQTPRYLIKTRGQQVTLSCSPISGHRSVSWYQQTPGQGLQFLFEYFSETQRNKGNFPGRFSGRQFSNSRSEMNVSTLELGDSALYLCASSLEASVPDTQYFGPGTRLTVL.

The chain recombines TRBV6-5 with TRBJ2-5; perhaps TRBD1 as D (6 bases). Germline CDR1 and CDR2: MNHEY and SVGAGI. The CDR3 covers 14 residues. Trimming took 6 bases from V and 2 from J, leaving 13 bases between them. CDR3 sequence reads: CASSMTGPQETQYF. CDR3 in DNA: TGTGCCAGCAGCATGACAGGCCCACAAGAGACCCAGTACTTC.

The chain carries TRBV28 and TRBJ1-5; D is unresolved. V lost 3 bases and J lost 4, with 16 bases in between. The CDR3 totals 16 residues. In germline, CDR1 is MDHEN, CDR2 SYDVKM. In DNA, the CDR3 is TGTGCCAGCAGTTTGGAGAACACAGTATTTAATCAGCCCCAGCATTTT. The encoded protein is CASSLENTVFNQPQHF. The entire variable domain, with the rest obtained from reference TRBV28 and TRBJ1-5, is as follows: DVKVTQSSRYLVKRTGEKVFLECVQDMDHENMFWYRQDPGLGLRLIYFSYDVKMKEKGDIPEGYSVSREKKERFSLILESASTNQTSMYLCASSLENTVFNQPQHFGDGTRLSIL.

The J gene is TRBJ1-4, the V gene TRBV2; perhaps TRBD1 as D (6 bases). V was cut by 6 bases and J by 0 bases, with 11 bases left in between. Germline loops: CDR1 SNHLY, CDR2 FYNNEI. The CDR3 length is 15 residues. This CDR3 is CASRLGGATNEKLFF. The CDR3 DNA sequence: TGTGCCAGCAGATTAGGGGGAGCAACTAATGAAAAACTGTTTTTT.

The genes are TRBV2 and TRBJ2-1; D is tentatively TRBD1 or TRBD2 (5 bases each). V lost 5 bases, J lost 3 bases, and 14 bases lay in between. CDR3 length equals 15 residues. Germline-derived CDR1 and CDR2 are SNHLY and FYNNEI. DNA for the CDR3: TGTGCCAGCAGTCCTCAGGGCGGGCTCTACAATGAGCAGTTCTTC. Translating it yields CASSPQGGLYNEQFF.

Written as DNA, the CDR3 is TGTGCCAGCTCACCACCGTGGGTAACCAAAAACATTCAGTACTTC. Protein: CASSPPWVTKNIQYF. The genes are TRBV18 and TRBJ2-4; D gene unclear. The CDR3 has 15 residues. Germline CDR1 and CDR2: KGHSH and LQKENI. Trimming cost V 0 bases and J 2 bases, with 8 bases left between them.

The V call is TRBV14, the J call TRBJ2-7, with D hard to call. Germline CDR1 and CDR2: SGHDN and FVKESK. The CDR3 loop spans 12 amino acids. Deletions cut 3 bases from V and 2 bases from J, with 5 bases between. The CDR3, as DNA: TGTGCCAGCAGCCATTTCCCCTACGAGCAGTACTTC. Protein: CASSHFPYEQYF. Combining the CDR3 with reference TRBV14 and TRBJ2-7 gives the whole variable domain EAGVTQFPSHSVIEKGQTVTLRCDPISGHDNLYWYRRVMGKEIKFLLHFVKESKQDESGMPNNRFLAERTGGTYSTLKVQPAELEDSGVYFCASSHFPYEQYFGPGTRLTVT.

This chain connects TRBV7-9 to TRBJ2-1, with TRBD2 matching 9 bases. Losses at the gene ends were 6 bases for V and 0 bases for J; bases not matched to a gene: 12. This CDR3 has 18 residues. The germline CDR1 and CDR2 sequences are SEHNR and FQNEAQ (reference sequence). In nucleotides, the CDR3 is TGTGCCAGCAGGATAGCTAGCGGGACGAGCCTCTCCTACAATGAGCAGTTCTTC. Protein: CASRIASGTSLSYNEQFF. Using reference TRBV7-9 and TRBJ2-1 for the parts outside the CDR3, the full variable domain is DTGVSQNPRHKITKRGQNVTFRCDPISEHNRLYWYRQTLGQGPEFLTYFQNEAQLEKSRLLSDRFSAERPKGSFSTLEIQRTEQGDSAMYLCASRIASGTSLSYNEQFFGPGTRLTVL.